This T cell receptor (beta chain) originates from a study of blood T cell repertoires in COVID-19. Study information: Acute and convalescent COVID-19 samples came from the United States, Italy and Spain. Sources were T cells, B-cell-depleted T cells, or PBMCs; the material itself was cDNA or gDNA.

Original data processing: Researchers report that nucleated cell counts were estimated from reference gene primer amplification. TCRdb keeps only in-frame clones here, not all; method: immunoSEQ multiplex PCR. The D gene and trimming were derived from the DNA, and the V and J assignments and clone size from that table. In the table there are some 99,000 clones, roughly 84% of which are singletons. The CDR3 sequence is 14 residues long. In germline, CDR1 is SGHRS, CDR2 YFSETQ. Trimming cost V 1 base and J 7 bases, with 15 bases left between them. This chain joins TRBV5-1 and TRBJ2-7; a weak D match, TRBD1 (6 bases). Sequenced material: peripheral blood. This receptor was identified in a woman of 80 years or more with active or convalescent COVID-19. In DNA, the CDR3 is TGCGCCAGCAGCTTGTGGGACACCAGGGGTGAGCAGTACTTC. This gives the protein CASSLWDTRGEQYF.